This section outlines one TCR beta chain sequence together with its context. Its matching antigen is unknown. Use of 60 Vbeta and 13 Jbeta primers characterized the PCR. The assay was immunoSEQ multiplex PCR, and TCRdb's table has in-frame clones only and misses some. The table has 95,000 to 150,000 clones, under 70% seen once; the top ten hold 1.5%. Trimming stripped 5 bases from V and 6 bases from J, with 11 bases between. The CDR3 length is 13 residues. Germline values: CDR1 MNHEY, CDR2 SVGAGI. The data belong to a study of cytomegalovirus exposure and HLA in healthy donors. Study results and limitations: Some TCR beta chains (roughly 160 of them) were listed as cytomegalovirus-associated. Upon later analysis, HLA-associated TCR beta chains proved more clonally expanded than other, equally common chains.

The sequence was collected from a man aged 18-30 years in good health and CMV-seronegative. This chain links TRBV6-5 with TRBJ1-5; D is possibly TRBD1 (5 bases). Material for sequencing was PBMCs. The CDR3 DNA reads as TGTGCCAGCAGTAACCAGGGCGGTCAGCCCCAGCATTTT. As protein: CASSNQGGQPQHF.